These 12 T cell receptor beta chains came from one sample sequenced in a study of blood T cells in healthy people across ages. A second PCR, run for about 7 to 11 cycles, used a sample-barcoded 5' primer plus a J-beta primer mix. Using its own MiXCR run on the 5' RACE reads, TCRdb lists one record per CDR3 protein. The data contain around 900,000 distinct CDR3 sequences, around 28% of them singletons. Specimen: blood. The receptors here all came from a woman aged 80 or over in good health.

This sequence joins TRBV4-1 and TRBJ1-4; TRBD1 agrees at 9 bases. Germline V gives CDR1 MGHRA, CDR2 YSYEKL. V dropped 4 bases and J dropped 0; count of bases not matched to a gene: 9. This CDR3 is built from 18 residues. DNA for the CDR3: TGCGCCAGCAGCCGGGGGACAGGGATACGAGCAACTAATGAAAAACTGTTTTTT. It yields the protein CASSRGTGIRATNEKLFF.

V and J are TRBV6-1 and TRBJ1-5, with D hard to call. The CDR3 runs to 14 residues. Germline V gene lookup returns CDR1 MNHNS and CDR2 SASEGT. The V and J ends lost 3 bases and 15 bases respectively, with 21 bases between them. The CDR3 nucleotides read TGTGCCAGCAGTGAGGGTGCCCCGGACCCCCGAGGGCATTTT. Amino acids: CASSEGAPDPRGHF.

This clonotype was seen repeatedly, ten times or more. V and J are TRBV20-1 and TRBJ2-3; 13 positions match TRBD2. From germline, CDR1 is DFQATT and CDR2 SNEGSKA (reference sequence). Germline trimming cut 5 bases from V and 1 base from J; bases unmatched to any gene: 12. CDR3 length: 18 residues. The CDR3: CSAPPTSGGPHRTDTQYF. In nucleotides, the CDR3 is TGCAGTGCTCCCCCGACTAGCGGGGGGCCGCACCGCACAGATACGCAGTATTTT.

The chain is built from TRBV5-4 and TRBJ2-3, with 7 positions matching TRBD2. The CDR3 is 15 residues long. Germline V gene data show CDR1 as SGHNT and CDR2 as YYREEE (reference sequence). Unmatched junction bases numbered 7, after V lost 2 bases and J lost 4 bases. DNA for the CDR3: TGTGCCAGCAGCTTTAGCGGGTCGCAAGCAGATACGCAGTATTTT. Translating gives CASSFSGSQADTQYF.

In regard to this clonotype: Germline is not matched at one junction end, which may reflect a read error. The gene calls are TRBV12-3 or TRBV12-4 and TRBJ2-3, with 11 nucleotides matching TRBD2. The CDR3 has 16 amino acids. CDR3 in DNA: TGTGCCAGCAGTTTCCTAGCGGGGGGCCACGCAGATGCGCAGTATTTT. Encoded protein: CASSFLAGGHADAQYF.

The rearrangement joins TRBV7-2 to TRBJ2-1, with a weak D call TRBD2 (6 bases). The end of the DNA fits TRBJ2-7 better, so the J call may be wrong. Germline CDR1 reads SGHTA; CDR2 reads FQGNSA. The CDR3 covers 14 residues. The CDR3 sequence: CASSLPGANYEQYF. CDR3 coding DNA: TGTGCCAGCAGCTTACCGGGAGCGAACTACGAGCAGTACTTC.

In its sample, this clonotype was seen many times. The rearrangement links TRBV5-1 to TRBJ2-1; 8 nucleotides agree with TRBD1. Germline V gene sequence: CDR1 SGHRS, CDR2 YFSETQ. CDR3 length: 15 residues. J lost 10 bases, V lost 3 bases, and 12 bases had no gene match. CDR3 amino acids: CASSSRQGKDTEQFF. CDR3 coding DNA: TGCGCCAGCAGCTCCCGACAGGGGAAGGATACAGAGCAGTTCTTC.

This clonotype was counted only a few times. The chain employs TRBV7-2 and TRBJ1-5; the match to TRBD1 covers 8 bases. The CDR3 spans 16 residues. With V trimmed by 5 bases and J by 4 bases, 10 bases remained unmatched. From germline, CDR1 is SGHTA and CDR2 FQGNSA. The CDR3 spells CASSTHGTGFNQPQHF. In DNA form, the CDR3 reads TGTGCCAGCAGCACGCACGGGACAGGCTTTAATCAGCCCCAGCATTTT.

Many counts were recorded for this clonotype. The V gene is TRBV7-9, the J gene TRBJ1-6; the D is unclear. V was trimmed by 4 bases and J by 0 bases, leaving 7 bases between them. The V gene's germline CDR1 is SEHNR and CDR2 FQNEAQ (reference sequence). The CDR3 loop spans 15 amino acids. CDR3 loop: CASSSGGSYNSPLHF. CDR3 nucleotides: TGTGCCAGCAGCTCCGGAGGCTCCTATAATTCACCCCTCCACTTT.

This clonotype was seen many times. The chain has TRBV9 and TRBJ2-7; TRBD2 matches at 11 bases. This CDR3 has 18 amino acids. The germline V gene encodes CDR1 SGDLS and CDR2 YYNGEE. Trimming removed 0 bases from V and 1 base from J; junction bases left unmatched: 9. Here the CDR3 reads CASSVDLSGGAMSYEQYF. CDR3 nucleotide sequence: TGTGCCAGCAGCGTAGATCTTAGCGGGGGGGCCATGTCCTACGAGCAGTACTTC.

A few counts support this clonotype. The J gene is TRBJ1-1, the V gene TRBV7-8; a possible D gene is TRBD1 (5 bases). Germline-derived CDR1 and CDR2 are SGHVS and FQNEAQ. This CDR3 has 13 amino acids. The ends were cut back, 8 bases at V and 2 bases at J, with 12 bases in the middle. The CDR3 DNA reads TGTGCCAGCGGACGGGACTTCAACACTGAAGCTTTCTTT. This encodes CASGRDFNTEAFF.

In this sample, this clonotype turned up a few times. The V call is TRBV9, the J call TRBJ2-4, with D possibly being TRBD1 or TRBD2 (5 bases each). From germline, CDR1 is SGDLS and CDR2 YYNGEE. Trimming took 7 bases from V and 9 from J, leaving 14 bases between them. The CDR3 contains 12 residues. The CDR3 protein is CASSGTFPIQYF. Here the CDR3 DNA reads TGTGCCAGCTCTGGGACGTTCCCCATTCAGTACTTC.